Listed below are T cell receptor beta chains from one sample, sequenced in a study of cytomegalovirus exposure and HLA in healthy donors. Data came from immunoSEQ multiplex PCR; TCRdb stores just in-frame clones and leaves some out. The sample contains approximately 100,000 clones, around 82% of which appear only once. The source material was PBMCs. The receptors shown here come from a woman in her fifties or sixties in good health and CMV-seropositive. Each CDR3 is given with its conserved first and last residue. Fields, in order: V gene, clone size, D gene, CDR3 length, J gene, CDR3 protein, CDR3 DNA. The D gene is left open where the match is weak. Size is stated for part of the rows, as once, few or many counts, or as a class when the clone is expanded.

v_call: TRBV5-8; clone_size: .; d_call: TRBD2; cdr3_length: 16; j_call: TRBJ2-5; cdr3_aa: CASRTTSGRKQETQYF; cdr3_nt: TGTGCCAGCAGGACGACTAGCGGGAGGAAACAAGAGACCCAGTACTTC
v_call: TRBV27; clone_size: .; d_call: .; cdr3_length: 16; j_call: TRBJ2-3; cdr3_aa: CASSPLLGFGTDTQYF; cdr3_nt: TGTGCCAGCAGTCCCTTACTAGGATTCGGCACAGATACGCAGTATTTT
v_call: TRBV7-8; clone_size: .; d_call: .; cdr3_length: 13; j_call: TRBJ2-2; cdr3_aa: CASSLEAAGELFF; cdr3_nt: TGTGCCAGCAGCTTGGAGGCGGCAGGGGAGCTGTTTTTT
v_call: TRBV7-9; clone_size: .; d_call: .; cdr3_length: 12; j_call: TRBJ1-5; cdr3_aa: CASSFAGKAQHF; cdr3_nt: TGTGCCAGCAGCTTTGCCGGGAAAGCCCAGCATTTT
v_call: TRBV9; clone_size: .; d_call: TRBD1; cdr3_length: 14; j_call: TRBJ2-5; cdr3_aa: CASSLTGGGETQYF; cdr3_nt: TGTGCCAGCAGCTTGACAGGGGGCGGGGAGACCCAGTACTTC
v_call: TRBV10-2; clone_size: .; d_call: TRBD2; cdr3_length: 19; j_call: TRBJ2-1; cdr3_aa: CASSAPTGLASSSYNEQFF; cdr3_nt: TGCGCCAGCAGTGCCCCCACGGGACTAGCTTCAAGCTCCTACAATGAGCAGTTCTTC
v_call: TRBV6-1; clone_size: .; d_call: .; cdr3_length: 14; j_call: TRBJ1-1; cdr3_aa: CASSGTPGFTEAFF; cdr3_nt: TGTGCCAGCAGTGGTACCCCAGGGTTCACTGAAGCTTTCTTT
v_call: TRBV5-1; clone_size: .; d_call: .; cdr3_length: 16; j_call: TRBJ2-1; cdr3_aa: CASSPRLDSGYNEQFF; cdr3_nt: TGCGCCAGCAGCCCCCGCTTGGATAGCGGATACAATGAGCAGTTCTTC
v_call: TRBV9; clone_size: .; d_call: TRBD1; cdr3_length: 15; j_call: TRBJ1-2; cdr3_aa: CASSTQGQGLEGYTF; cdr3_nt: TGTGCCAGCAGCACGCAAGGACAGGGGCTGGAAGGCTACACCTTC
v_call: TRBV27; clone_size: few; d_call: TRBD1; cdr3_length: 14; j_call: TRBJ1-2; cdr3_aa: CASSGDRGNYGYTF; cdr3_nt: TGTGCCAGCAGTGGGGACAGGGGGAACTATGGCTACACCTTC
v_call: TRBV5-8; clone_size: .; d_call: TRBD2; cdr3_length: 15; j_call: TRBJ2-3; cdr3_aa: CACSLRSGGADTQYF; cdr3_nt: TGTGCCTGTTCTTTGAGAAGCGGGGGGGCAGATACGCAGTATTTT
v_call: TRBV5-6; clone_size: .; d_call: TRBD1; cdr3_length: 16; j_call: TRBJ1-1; cdr3_aa: CASSLMGQGMNTEAFF; cdr3_nt: TGTGCCAGCAGCTTAATGGGACAGGGGATGAACACTGAAGCTTTCTTT
v_call: TRBV5-1; clone_size: .; d_call: TRBD1; cdr3_length: 16; j_call: TRBJ2-7; cdr3_aa: CASSSGQGPRSYEQYF; cdr3_nt: TGCGCCAGCAGCTCAGGACAGGGGCCACGATCCTACGAGCAGTACTTC
v_call: TRBV27; clone_size: .; d_call: TRBD2; cdr3_length: 16; j_call: TRBJ2-1; cdr3_aa: CASSQPPGLAIDEQFF; cdr3_nt: TGTGCCAGCAGTCAACCCCCGGGACTAGCAATCGATGAGCAGTTCTTC
v_call: TRBV29-1; clone_size: .; d_call: .; cdr3_length: 13; j_call: TRBJ1-2; cdr3_aa: CSVPPGPTGGYTF; cdr3_nt: TGCAGCGTGCCTCCTGGCCCCACGGGGGGCTACACCTTC
v_call: TRBV5-1; clone_size: .; d_call: .; cdr3_length: 15; j_call: TRBJ1-1; cdr3_aa: CASSRGGPAITEAFF; cdr3_nt: TGCGCCAGCAGCCGCGGGGGGCCAGCGATCACTGAAGCTTTCTTT
v_call: TRBV25-1; clone_size: once; d_call: TRBD2; cdr3_length: 12; j_call: TRBJ2-3; cdr3_aa: CERESSTDTQYF; cdr3_nt: TGTGAGCGGGAGTCCAGCACAGATACGCAGTATTTT
v_call: TRBV15; clone_size: .; d_call: TRBD2; cdr3_length: 16; j_call: TRBJ2-7; cdr3_aa: CATSRDTGLVSYEQYF; cdr3_nt: TGTGCCACCAGCAGAGATACGGGACTAGTCTCCTACGAGCAGTACTTC
v_call: TRBV6-1; clone_size: .; d_call: TRBD2; cdr3_length: 15; j_call: TRBJ2-1; cdr3_aa: CASSTSGGAYNEQFF; cdr3_nt: TGTGCCAGCAGTACTAGCGGGGGCGCCTACAATGAGCAGTTCTTC
v_call: TRBV6-5; clone_size: .; d_call: TRBD2; cdr3_length: 15; j_call: TRBJ2-1; cdr3_aa: CASIPRGGRRNEQFF; cdr3_nt: TGTGCCAGCATTCCCCGGGGGGGCAGGAGAAATGAGCAGTTCTTC
v_call: TRBV5-4; clone_size: .; d_call: TRBD2; cdr3_length: 14; j_call: TRBJ2-1; cdr3_aa: CASSKGLAGEREFF; cdr3_nt: TGTGCCAGCAGCAAGGGACTAGCGGGAGAGCGGGAGTTCTTC
v_call: TRBV13; clone_size: .; d_call: TRBD1; cdr3_length: 16; j_call: TRBJ2-7; cdr3_aa: CASSPRTGSPHYEQYF; cdr3_nt: TGTGCCAGCAGCCCCCGGACAGGCTCGCCCCACTACGAGCAGTACTTC
v_call: TRBV28; clone_size: .; d_call: TRBD1; cdr3_length: 15; j_call: TRBJ2-7; cdr3_aa: CASSLLRQGAYEQYF; cdr3_nt: TGTGCCAGCAGTTTATTGAGACAGGGAGCCTACGAGCAGTACTTC
v_call: TRBV2; clone_size: .; d_call: TRBD1; cdr3_length: 16; j_call: TRBJ2-1; cdr3_aa: CASTPSLQGSYNEQFF; cdr3_nt: TGTGCCAGCACCCCATCTCTACAGGGGTCCTACAATGAGCAGTTCTTC
v_call: TRBV5-6; clone_size: .; d_call: TRBD1; cdr3_length: 15; j_call: TRBJ2-7; cdr3_aa: CASRFLQGALYEQYF; cdr3_nt: TGTGCCAGCAGGTTCCTTCAGGGGGCGCTTTACGAGCAGTACTTC
v_call: TRBV10-1; clone_size: .; d_call: TRBD2; cdr3_length: 16; j_call: TRBJ2-1; cdr3_aa: CASSESVRGARNEQFF; cdr3_nt: TGCGCCAGCAGTGAGTCGGTGCGGGGGGCACGAAATGAGCAGTTCTTC
v_call: TRBV6-1; clone_size: .; d_call: .; cdr3_length: 17; j_call: TRBJ1-2; cdr3_aa: CASSEAGGADLNYGYTF; cdr3_nt: TGTGCCAGCAGTGAAGCTGGGGGGGCCGATCTAAACTATGGCTACACCTTC
v_call: TRBV5-4; clone_size: .; d_call: TRBD1; cdr3_length: 15; j_call: TRBJ2-3; cdr3_aa: CASSLDREQADTQYF; cdr3_nt: TGTGCCAGCAGCCTGGACAGGGAGCAAGCAGATACGCAGTATTTT
v_call: TRBV6-6; clone_size: .; d_call: TRBD2; cdr3_length: 16; j_call: TRBJ2-7; cdr3_aa: CASSSLLAESDYEQYF; cdr3_nt: TGTGCCAGCAGTTCCCTTCTAGCGGAGTCCGACTACGAGCAGTACTTC
v_call: TRBV7-9; clone_size: .; d_call: TRBD2; cdr3_length: 17; j_call: TRBJ2-1; cdr3_aa: CASSPGLAGVVVKEQFF; cdr3_nt: TGTGCCAGCAGCCCTGGACTAGCGGGAGTTGTCGTGAAAGAGCAGTTCTTC
v_call: TRBV5-1; clone_size: .; d_call: .; cdr3_length: 16; j_call: TRBJ2-5; cdr3_aa: CASSLDSTGPQETQYF; cdr3_nt: TGCGCCAGCAGCTTGGATTCAACAGGGCCTCAAGAGACCCAGTACTTC
v_call: TRBV7-9; clone_size: .; d_call: .; cdr3_length: 18; j_call: TRBJ1-6; cdr3_aa: CASSLSPGGTERGFLLHF; cdr3_nt: TGTGCCAGCAGCTTAAGTCCTGGGGGGACCGAGCGGGGATTTCTCCTCCACTTT
v_call: TRBV19; clone_size: .; d_call: .; cdr3_length: 14; j_call: TRBJ1-1; cdr3_aa: CASTKVGGTPEAFF; cdr3_nt: TGTGCCAGTACCAAAGTGGGGGGAACCCCTGAAGCTTTCTTT
v_call: TRBV11-2; clone_size: .; d_call: .; cdr3_length: 13; j_call: TRBJ1-2; cdr3_aa: CASSFGGDYGYTF; cdr3_nt: TGTGCCAGCAGCTTTGGCGGGGACTATGGCTACACCTTC
v_call: TRBV9; clone_size: .; d_call: TRBD1; cdr3_length: 15; j_call: TRBJ2-1; cdr3_aa: CASSQEGQGAGEQFF; cdr3_nt: TGTGCCAGCAGCCAGGAGGGGCAGGGGGCGGGTGAGCAGTTCTTC
v_call: TRBV5-8; clone_size: .; d_call: .; cdr3_length: 14; j_call: TRBJ1-2; cdr3_aa: CASSPRPGNYGYTF; cdr3_nt: TGTGCCAGCAGCCCGCGTCCAGGCAACTATGGCTACACCTTC
v_call: TRBV30; clone_size: .; d_call: TRBD2; cdr3_length: 21; j_call: TRBJ2-3; cdr3_aa: CAWNGEGTSRAGGGFPDTQYF; cdr3_nt: TGTGCCTGGAACGGAGAGGGGACTTCAAGAGCGGGGGGAGGGTTCCCAGATACGCAGTATTTT
v_call: TRBV5-1; clone_size: .; d_call: .; cdr3_length: 13; j_call: TRBJ2-3; cdr3_aa: CASSSTGTDTQYF; cdr3_nt: TGCGCCAGCAGCTCTACAGGCACAGATACGCAGTATTTT
v_call: TRBV4-2; clone_size: .; d_call: .; cdr3_length: 14; j_call: TRBJ2-1; cdr3_aa: CASSQGLARIEQFF; cdr3_nt: TGTGCCAGCAGCCAAGGGCTAGCTAGAATTGAGCAGTTCTTC
v_call: TRBV30; clone_size: .; d_call: .; cdr3_length: 14; j_call: TRBJ1-5; cdr3_aa: CAWSPGSSGRPQHF; cdr3_nt: TGTGCCTGGAGTCCCGGGTCCAGCGGGAGGCCCCAGCATTTT
v_call: TRBV2; clone_size: .; d_call: .; cdr3_length: 11; j_call: TRBJ2-1; cdr3_aa: CASSTSNEQFF; cdr3_nt: TGTGCCAGCAGTACTAGCAATGAGCAGTTCTTC
v_call: TRBV7-3; clone_size: .; d_call: TRBD1; cdr3_length: 15; j_call: TRBJ1-1; cdr3_aa: CASSLTRGSNTEAFF; cdr3_nt: TGTGCCAGCAGCCTGACCAGGGGGTCGAACACTGAAGCTTTCTTT
v_call: TRBV19; clone_size: .; d_call: .; cdr3_length: 14; j_call: TRBJ1-1; cdr3_aa: CASSIGSRQTEAFF; cdr3_nt: TGTGCCAGTAGTATAGGGTCGCGACAGACCGAAGCTTTCTTT
v_call: TRBV10-3; clone_size: few; d_call: .; cdr3_length: 17; j_call: TRBJ1-5; cdr3_aa: CAISESKVQGKGQPQHF; cdr3_nt: TGTGCCATCAGTGAGTCGAAGGTCCAGGGAAAAGGTCAGCCCCAGCATTTT
v_call: TRBV6-5; clone_size: .; d_call: .; cdr3_length: 13; j_call: TRBJ2-1; cdr3_aa: CASSYDTASEQFF; cdr3_nt: TGTGCCAGCAGTTACGATACGGCTAGTGAGCAGTTCTTC
v_call: TRBV15; clone_size: .; d_call: .; cdr3_length: 17; j_call: TRBJ1-4; cdr3_aa: CATKPGSSRGGNEKLFF; cdr3_nt: TGTGCCACGAAACCCGGCTCAAGTCGAGGTGGTAATGAAAAACTGTTTTTT
v_call: TRBV2; clone_size: few; d_call: .; cdr3_length: 13; j_call: TRBJ1-2; cdr3_aa: CASSEAPGSGYTF; cdr3_nt: TGTGCCAGCAGTGAAGCACCCGGGTCCGGCTACACCTTC
v_call: TRBV18; clone_size: .; d_call: TRBD1; cdr3_length: 15; j_call: TRBJ2-7; cdr3_aa: CAGSPPGQEGYEQYF; cdr3_nt: TGTGCCGGCTCACCACCGGGACAGGAAGGTTACGAGCAGTACTTC
v_call: TRBV11-3; clone_size: .; d_call: .; cdr3_length: 15; j_call: TRBJ1-5; cdr3_aa: CASSQSATDSQPQHF; cdr3_nt: TGTGCCAGCAGCCAATCAGCGACAGATTCGCAGCCCCAGCATTTT
v_call: TRBV19; clone_size: .; d_call: .; cdr3_length: 13; j_call: TRBJ1-1; cdr3_aa: CASSIALRAEAFF; cdr3_nt: TGTGCCAGTAGTATCGCTCTGAGGGCTGAAGCTTTCTTT